These T cell receptor beta chains were read from a single sample in a study of T cell repertoires in cytomegalovirus infection. These receptors are not linked to any known antigen. TCRdb re-called the reads through MiXCR, storing one row per CDR3 protein. The sample yields approximately 990,000 distinct CDR3 sequences, around 29% seen once. This material consisted of cultured CD8+ T cells from PBMCs, taken from culture after CMV antigen stimulation. All receptors derive from a human donor in good health (CMV status not recorded). Some clones in this sample may be carry-over from other donors' samples. Each CDR3 is given with its conserved first and last residue. A D gene is named only where the DNA matches it firmly. Rows may omit the clone size; those that give it use once, few, many or a size class.

abundance	d_gene	v_gene	j_gene	CDR3nt	CDR3aa
few	TRBD1	TRBV7-2	TRBJ2-1	TGTGCCAGCAGCTTAAATCCAGGGGGTCCCTACAATGAGCAGTTCTTC	CASSLNPGGPYNEQFF
few	.	TRBV7-9	TRBJ2-3	TGTGCCAGCAGCTTAAGGCGGCTTCGAGGTTTGGATACGCAGTATTTT	CASSLRRLRGLDTQYF
.	.	TRBV4-1	TRBJ1-2	TGCGCCAGCAGCCAAGATGGCAGGGGCTATGGCTACACCTTC	CASSQDGRGYGYTF
few	TRBD2	TRBV4-2	TRBJ2-2	TGTGCCAGCAGCCAAGATCTTCTAGCGGGGGGTGACACCGGGGAGCTGTTTTTT	CASSQDLLAGGDTGELFF
.	.	TRBV27	TRBJ2-1	TGTGCCAGCAGTTTAAGGGCCAACAATGAGCAGTTCTTC	CASSLRANNEQFF
.	TRBD1	TRBV6-6	TRBJ2-3	TGTGCCAGCAGGGAGACAGGGGAGGAGAGGGATACGCAGTATTTT	CASRETGEERDTQYF
.	TRBD1	TRBV19	TRBJ1-5	TGTGCCAGTAGGTGGGACAGATCTAGCAATCAGCCCCAGCATTTT	CASRWDRSSNQPQHF
.	TRBD1	TRBV7-4	TRBJ1-2	TGTGCCAGCAGCTTAGGGACAGGGCTCACACCTAACTATGGCTACACCTTC	CASSLGTGLTPNYGYTF
.	TRBD1	TRBV6-1	TRBJ1-5	TGTGCCAGCAGTTACGGGCAGGGGGCATCTCAGCCCCAGCATTTT	CASSYGQGASQPQHF
few	.	TRBV12-3/TRBV12-4	TRBJ2-5	TGTGCCAGCAGTTTAGACAGGGTAGGCCAAGAGACCCAGTACTTC	CASSLDRVGQETQYF
once	.	TRBV19	TRBJ1-1	TGTGCCAGTACCTTACAGACAGGGAACACTGAAGCTTTCTTT	CASTLQTGNTEAFF
.	TRBD1	TRBV7-9	TRBJ2-7	TGTGCCAGCAGCTCGGGACAGGGGGTTTTAGGCGAGCAGTACTTC	CASSSGQGVLGEQYF
many	TRBD2	TRBV7-3	TRBJ2-1	TGTGCCAGCAGTTTTAGCGGGGGGGCCGGTAATGAGCAGTTCTTC	CASSFSGGAGNEQFF
many	.	TRBV7-2	TRBJ1-5	TGTGCCAGCAGCCTCTCGCACCGCCGGGTTCGGGATAGCAATCAGCCCCAGCATTTT	CASSLSHRRVRDSNQPQHF
once	.	TRBV29-1	TRBJ2-1	TGCAGCGTTGAAGATAGGGGTGGAGGGCAGTTCTTC	CSVEDRGGGQFF
few	TRBD1	TRBV7-9	TRBJ1-4	TGTGCCAGCAGCTTAAGAGGGGGCCGCCCTAAAGGCGAAAAACTGTTTTTT	CASSLRGGRPKGEKLFF
.	.	TRBV7-9	TRBJ2-1	TGTGCCAGCAGCTCAGACTATACTTCTGCGAGGGGCTACTACAATGAGCAGTTCTTC	CASSSDYTSARGYYNEQFF
.	.	TRBV20-1	TRBJ2-2	TGCAGTGCTAGTAAGAACACCGGGGAGCTGTTTTTT	CSASKNTGELFF
many	.	TRBV7-2	TRBJ2-4	TGTGCCAGCAGCTTAGAGCGGGCCAAAAACATTCAGTACTTC	CASSLERAKNIQYF
.	TRBD2	TRBV6-5	TRBJ2-3	TGTGCCAGCAGTTATGGGACTACCGGCACAGATACGCAGTATTTT	CASSYGTTGTDTQYF
.	.	TRBV27	TRBJ1-5	TGTGCCAGCAGTTTATTCCAGTATGGTCAGCCCCAGCATTTT	CASSLFQYGQPQHF
.	.	TRBV6-2/TRBV6-3	TRBJ2-6	TGTGCCAGCAGGCCACCGGGACGGAGGCCTTTCAGTGGGGCCAACGTCCTGACTTTC	CASRPPGRRPFSGANVLTF
few	.	TRBV7-9	TRBJ2-1	TGTGCCAGCAGCTTCTTGGGCGGTCGGTCCTACAATGAGCAGTTCTTC	CASSFLGGRSYNEQFF
.	TRBD1	TRBV6-1	TRBJ1-6	TGTGCGGAGGGGACAGGGTCCTATAATTCACCCCTCCACTTT	CAEGTGSYNSPLHF
many	TRBD1	TRBV7-8	TRBJ1-1	TGTGCCAGCAGCCTCGGGACAGGGGGAATGAACACTGAAGCTTTCTTT	CASSLGTGGMNTEAFF
.	TRBD1	TRBV6-1	TRBJ1-1	TGTGCCAGCAGTCCGGACAGGGGGGCCCCGGTTGCTTTCTTT	CASSPDRGAPVAFF
.	.	TRBV7-9	TRBJ2-1	TGTGCCAGTTTTACGGAGCGGGTTTCCTACAATGAGCAGTTCTTC	CASFTERVSYNEQFF
few	.	TRBV2	TRBJ1-2	TGTGCCAGCTTCACGGGGGGGGCGCGCGGCTACACCTTC	CASFTGGARGYTF
.	.	TRBV6-2/TRBV6-3	TRBJ2-5	TGTGCCAGCAGTTACGGGGGGGCCGCCGAGACCCAGTACTTC	CASSYGGAAETQYF
few	TRBD1	TRBV10-3	TRBJ2-2	TGTGCCATCCAGGGGGACACCGGGGAGCTGTTTTTT	CAIQGDTGELFF
many	.	TRBV7-2	TRBJ1-1	TGTGCCAGCAGCTTTTCCCCTGAAGCTTTCTTT	CASSFSPEAFF
.	.	TRBV5-1	TRBJ1-1	TGCGCCAGCAGCCTAAATCTGGGGGGGAACACTGAAGCTTTCTTT	CASSLNLGGNTEAFF
once	TRBD1	TRBV4-1	TRBJ1-5	TGCGCCAGCAGCCAAGGGACAGGGTTCGATCAGCCCCAGCATTTT	CASSQGTGFDQPQHF
few	.	TRBV4-3	TRBJ2-2	TGCGCCAGCAGCCAAGAAGTGAAATACAGGGAGGACACCGGGGAGCTGTTTTTT	CASSQEVKYREDTGELFF
few	.	TRBV19	TRBJ1-1	TGTGCCAGTACCCCCATTGACCAAATCTCGAACACTGAAGCTTTCTTT	CASTPIDQISNTEAFF
.	TRBD2	TRBV5-5	TRBJ2-1	TGTGCCAGCAGCCCCGCGGGGGTCGGGGTCGATGAGCAGTTCTTC	CASSPAGVGVDEQFF
.	.	TRBV28	TRBJ2-1	TGTGCCAGCAGCCCTAGACTAGAGCAGTTCTTC	CASSPRLEQFF
.	.	TRBV7-3	TRBJ1-6	TGTGCCAGCAGCTTAATAGGCGGCGGTCCCACAGGGTCACCCCTCCACTTT	CASSLIGGGPTGSPLHF
few	TRBD2	TRBV25-1	TRBJ2-5	TGTGCCAGCAGTGCACTTGGCGGGGCTAGCGGGCGGGAGACCCAGTACTTC	CASSALGGASGRETQYF
.	.	TRBV7-9	TRBJ2-7	TGTGCCAGCAGCTTAGGGCGGCAGTCCTACGAGCAGTACTTC	CASSLGRQSYEQYF
few	TRBD1	TRBV7-9	TRBJ1-2	TGTGCCAGCAGGGGGGGTCACAGGGGGATCCACTATGGCTACACCTTC	CASRGGHRGIHYGYTF
.	.	TRBV15	TRBJ1-5	TGTGCCACCAGCAGAGATGCAGGGCATCAGCCCCAGCATTTT	CATSRDAGHQPQHF
.	.	TRBV28	TRBJ2-1	TGTGCCAGCGAAGGGGGGCAGGGAAGAGGCGATGAGCAGTTCTTC	CASEGGQGRGDEQFF
few	TRBD2	TRBV20-1	TRBJ2-4	TGCAGTGCTATGTCCCCCAGCGGGGGGGACAGCTCGCATCGGGCCAAAAACATTCAGTACTTC	CSAMSPSGGDSSHRAKNIQYF
.	.	TRBV7-6	TRBJ2-5	TGTGCCAGCAGCTTAGGAGGGGCGAGACAAGAGACCCAGTACTTC	CASSLGGARQETQYF
.	.	TRBV18	TRBJ2-1	TGTGCCAGCTCATTCCGGACGCCACAGTTTTACAATGAGCAGTTCTTC	CASSFRTPQFYNEQFF